The rows below give T cell receptor beta chains drawn from one sample of a study of TIL therapy for anti-PD-1-resistant metastatic lung cancer. Measured with immunoSEQ multiplex PCR; TCRdb has only the in-frame clones, and not every one. The sample comprises more than 55,000 clones, approximately 80% of which are singletons, and about 2.7% rests with the top ten. The sequencing here drew on blood, taken at baseline. All receptors derive from a person aged 25 to 80 with non-small cell lung cancer. Both conserved end residues are part of each CDR3. A D gene is named only where the DNA matches it firmly. Clone size, where shown, is once, few, many, or a class for clones that have expanded.

clone_size	v_call	d_call	j_call	cdr3_aa	cdr3_nt
NA	TRBV7-9	TRBD2	TRBJ2-2	CASSLVRLASTGELFF	TGTGCCAGCAGCTTAGTCCGACTAGCGAGCACCGGGGAGCTGTTTTTT
few	TRBV24-1	NA	TRBJ2-2	CATSQASWSGELFF	TGTGCCACCAGTCAAGCCTCGTGGAGCGGGGAGCTGTTTTTT
NA	TRBV6-1	TRBD2	TRBJ2-5	CASSVLAGGARQETQYF	TGTGCCAGCAGTGTCCTAGCGGGAGGCGCGAGACAAGAGACCCAGTACTTC
once	TRBV25-1	NA	TRBJ2-5	CASRRNEGGQETQYF	TGTGCCAGCAGGAGGAACGAGGGAGGCCAAGAGACCCAGTACTTC
NA	TRBV11-1	TRBD2	TRBJ2-7	CASSSPAGGLSYEQYF	TGTGCCAGCAGCTCCCCAGCGGGGGGGCTCTCCTACGAGCAGTACTTC
once	TRBV19	NA	TRBJ2-7	CASSSLRGAKSSYEQYF	TGTGCCAGTAGTTCACTAAGAGGGGCGAAAAGCTCCTACGAGCAGTACTTC
NA	TRBV7-3	TRBD1	TRBJ2-3	CASSFKTGTTDTQYF	TGTGCCAGCAGCTTCAAGACAGGGACCACAGATACGCAGTATTTT
few	TRBV7-9	NA	TRBJ1-2	CASSFSAANYGYTF	TGTGCCAGCAGCTTTTCTGCAGCGAACTATGGCTACACCTTC
NA	TRBV29-1	NA	TRBJ1-2	CSVDGQGPPTNYGYTF	TGCAGCGTTGACGGTCAGGGGCCCCCTACCAACTATGGCTACACCTTC
NA	TRBV18	NA	TRBJ1-6	CASSHSKVGNNSPLHF	TGTGCCAGCTCCCACTCTAAGGTTGGGAATAATTCACCCCTCCACTTT
NA	TRBV27	NA	TRBJ2-1	CASSFYRARNEQFF	TGTGCCAGCAGTTTTTACAGGGCTAGGAATGAGCAGTTCTTC
NA	TRBV3-1/TRBV3-2	NA	TRBJ2-6	CASSHLGGSGANVLTF	TGTGCCAGCAGCCACCTCGGAGGGTCCGGGGCCAACGTCCTGACTTTC
NA	TRBV12-3/TRBV12-4	NA	TRBJ2-1	CASNTWEKSEQFF	TGTGCCAGCAATACCTGGGAGAAGAGTGAGCAGTTCTTC
few	TRBV5-1	NA	TRBJ2-2	CASRTGSGTGELFF	TGCGCCAGCAGAACAGGGAGTGGGACCGGGGAGCTGTTTTTT
NA	TRBV20-1	TRBD2	TRBJ2-1	CSASLPSGHNEQFF	TGCAGTGCTAGTCTGCCTAGCGGACACAATGAGCAGTTCTTC
NA	TRBV12-3/TRBV12-4	NA	TRBJ1-1	CASSSGQNTEAFF	TGTGCCAGCAGTTCGGGGCAGAACACTGAAGCTTTCTTT
NA	TRBV7-8	TRBD1	TRBJ2-3	CASSLNFGQGFTDTQYF	TGTGCCAGCAGCTTAAATTTCGGACAGGGGTTCACAGATACGCAGTATTTT
NA	TRBV4-3	TRBD1	TRBJ1-1	CASSQEHRGRRKNTEAFF	TGCGCCAGCAGCCAAGAGCACAGGGGGCGCAGGAAGAACACTGAAGCTTTCTTT
NA	TRBV28	NA	TRBJ1-2	CASHPSGTGVLGYTF	TGTGCCAGCCACCCTTCGGGGACGGGGGTTCTCGGCTACACCTTC
NA	TRBV4-3	NA	TRBJ2-2	CASSQASGANTGELFF	TGCGCCAGCAGCCAAGCAAGCGGAGCTAACACCGGGGAGCTGTTTTTT
NA	TRBV6-5	NA	TRBJ2-7	CASSYGRFSYEQYF	TGTGCCAGCAGTTACGGCAGGTTCTCCTACGAGCAGTACTTC
NA	TRBV6-5	NA	TRBJ1-1	CASDRNTEAFF	TGTGCCAGCGACAGGAACACTGAAGCTTTCTTT
NA	TRBV4-3	NA	TRBJ1-3	CASSQANTIYF	TGCGCCAGCAGCCAGGCGAACACCATATATTTT
NA	TRBV7-2	NA	TRBJ2-5	CASSFGGRQETQYF	TGTGCCAGCAGCTTCGGTGGGAGGCAAGAGACCCAGTACTTC
NA	TRBV29-1	NA	TRBJ2-2	CSVDRANTGELFF	TGCAGCGTTGACCGCGCGAACACCGGGGAGCTGTTTTTT
NA	TRBV5-7	NA	TRBJ1-4	CASSPRIGATNEKLFF	TGTGCCAGCAGCCCGAGAATAGGTGCAACTAATGAAAAACTGTTTTTT